The rows below give T cell receptor beta chains drawn from one sample of a study of neoadjuvant nivolumab and ipilimumab in lung cancer. Some clones are missing from TCRdb's copy, which holds only in-frame ones; the method was immunoSEQ multiplex PCR. The data hold roughly 32,000 clones, with approximately 92% observed a single time. Source: peripheral blood, taken after neoadjuvant nivolumab, alone or with ipilimumab, at or shortly before surgery. The receptors originated from an adult with non-small cell lung cancer. The conserved cysteine and the conserved F or W are not part of the CDR3 here. Only some rows state a clone size, as once, few, many or a class for expanded clones.

CDR3: ASRKQGSPYNEQF; J: TRBJ2-1; length: 13; V: TRBV27; size: .
CDR3: ASTLGGGGYT; J: TRBJ1-2; length: 10; V: TRBV2; size: .
CDR3: ASSLGLAGVKDTQY; J: TRBJ2-3; length: 14; V: TRBV5-1; size: .
CDR3: ASSRDRGETQY; J: TRBJ2-5; length: 11; V: TRBV5-4; size: .
CDR3: ASSPYTGSNQPQH; J: TRBJ1-5; length: 13; V: TRBV18; size: once
CDR3: ASSSRDTPNQPQH; J: TRBJ1-5; length: 13; V: TRBV28; size: .
CDR3: ASSSSTSGGNEKLF; J: TRBJ1-4; length: 14; V: TRBV6-5; size: .
CDR3: ASSTVIYGYT; J: TRBJ1-2; length: 10; V: TRBV6-1; size: .
CDR3: ASSFSGLLNTGELF; J: TRBJ2-2; length: 14; V: TRBV28; size: .
CDR3: ASSEPLAGGKTQY; J: TRBJ2-5; length: 13; V: TRBV6-1; size: .
CDR3: ASSLEAGGPLDEQF; J: TRBJ2-1; length: 14; V: TRBV5-1; size: .
CDR3: ASSLVRDRFNYGYT; J: TRBJ1-2; length: 14; V: TRBV5-1; size: .
CDR3: ASSLLSIRRTEAF; J: TRBJ1-1; length: 13; V: TRBV28; size: .
CDR3: ASRAAGGTGELF; J: TRBJ2-2; length: 12; V: TRBV19; size: .
CDR3: ASSLSKQGTGRWEQY; J: TRBJ2-7; length: 15; V: TRBV5-1; size: .
CDR3: ASSLGPNTEAF; J: TRBJ1-1; length: 11; V: TRBV5-6; size: few
CDR3: ASSLTGSGEKLF; J: TRBJ1-4; length: 12; V: TRBV5-6; size: .
CDR3: ASSSIGAPTEAF; J: TRBJ1-1; length: 12; V: TRBV5-1; size: .
CDR3: ASSPFAFYGYT; J: TRBJ1-2; length: 11; V: TRBV7-9; size: .
CDR3: ASSPRGGGRVYNEQF; J: TRBJ2-1; length: 15; V: TRBV7-6; size: .
CDR3: ASGTAAGQGAQVAGYT; J: TRBJ1-2; length: 16; V: TRBV10-3; size: once
CDR3: ASSFGQVLAKNIQY; J: TRBJ2-4; length: 14; V: TRBV5-1; size: .
CDR3: ASTPGTDHGYT; J: TRBJ1-2; length: 11; V: TRBV4-1; size: .
CDR3: ASSLDLRTDTQY; J: TRBJ2-3; length: 12; V: TRBV11-2; size: .
CDR3: ASSVEMGRTTDTQY; J: TRBJ2-3; length: 14; V: TRBV9; size: .
CDR3: ASSLQGPGELF; J: TRBJ2-2; length: 11; V: TRBV5-8; size: .
CDR3: ASSAEQGYEKLF; J: TRBJ1-4; length: 12; V: TRBV25-1; size: .
CDR3: SFSGAGQF; J: TRBJ2-1; length: 8; V: TRBV29-1; size: .
CDR3: ASSPRYNQPQH; J: TRBJ1-5; length: 11; V: TRBV18; size: .
CDR3: ASSSGQGTDTQY; J: TRBJ2-3; length: 12; V: TRBV5-1; size: .
CDR3: ASSLTTNQPQH; J: TRBJ1-5; length: 11; V: TRBV7-9; size: .
CDR3: ASSLRVGGSNQPQH; J: TRBJ1-5; length: 14; V: TRBV7-6; size: .
CDR3: ATKQGGTEAF; J: TRBJ1-1; length: 10; V: TRBV15; size: .
CDR3: ASSLYRAGEQY; J: TRBJ2-7; length: 11; V: TRBV28; size: .
CDR3: ASSRPGRQETQY; J: TRBJ2-5; length: 12; V: TRBV18; size: .
CDR3: ASSPGAANTGELF; J: TRBJ2-2; length: 13; V: TRBV5-1; size: .
CDR3: ASRSGPYTDTQY; J: TRBJ2-3; length: 12; V: TRBV2; size: once
CDR3: ASTPTGPQETQY; J: TRBJ2-5; length: 12; V: TRBV2; size: .
CDR3: ASSLGRANYGYT; J: TRBJ1-2; length: 12; V: TRBV11-2; size: .
CDR3: ASTPRRQGATAGELF; J: TRBJ2-2; length: 15; V: TRBV7-9; size: .
CDR3: ASSLNPLGVSGNTIY; J: TRBJ1-3; length: 15; V: TRBV5-1; size: .
CDR3: ASGERVASYEQY; J: TRBJ2-7; length: 12; V: TRBV2; size: .
CDR3: ASSPLDRVGYT; J: TRBJ1-2; length: 11; V: TRBV18; size: .
CDR3: ASSLGQGGYEQY; J: TRBJ2-7; length: 12; V: TRBV7-2; size: .
CDR3: ASSSRQVTQY; J: TRBJ2-3; length: 10; V: TRBV7-2; size: .
CDR3: ASSRGQGQETQY; J: TRBJ2-5; length: 12; V: TRBV7-9; size: .
CDR3: ASSFSGRVPNEQF; J: TRBJ2-1; length: 13; V: TRBV5-4; size: .
CDR3: ASSSPGANYGYT; J: TRBJ1-2; length: 12; V: TRBV6-5; size: .
CDR3: ASSVAAGNTGELF; J: TRBJ2-2; length: 13; V: TRBV9; size: .
CDR3: ASSFVSGRNEQF; J: TRBJ2-1; length: 12; V: TRBV5-4; size: .
CDR3: ASRPGELF; J: TRBJ2-2; length: 8; V: TRBV12-2; size: .